This note documents a single TCR beta chain sequence. These data originate in a study of T cell changes during pregnancy in multiple sclerosis. Some clones are missing from TCRdb's copy, which holds only in-frame ones; the method was immunoSEQ multiplex PCR. The sample carries just over 50,000 clones, roughly 92% recorded once. The CDR3 sequence is 14 residues long. The germline CDR1 and CDR2 sequences are SEHNR and FQNEAQ (reference sequence). V shed 2 bases and J shed 8 bases, with 12 bases lying between them. The sequencing used CD4+ T cells from peripheral blood mononuclear cells, collected in the second trimester of pregnancy. This chain joins TRBV7-9 and TRBJ1-4; D unclear. This clonotype was sampled from a female donor with multiple sclerosis, enrolled in a pregnancy study. The CDR3: CASSLISTVEKLFF. CDR3 sequence (DNA): TGTGCCAGCAGCTTAATCAGCACAGTAGAAAAACTGTTTTTT.